Each of the 5 T cell receptor beta chains below was sequenced from the same sample in a study of T cells in Graves' hyperthyroidism and ophthalmopathy. RNA transcripts served as the template for amplifying TCR beta CDR3 regions. Primed by the HTBI set, a first-round RT-PCR was run on the TCR CDR3. TCRdb reanalysed the multiplex PCR reads using MiXCR and keeps one entry per CDR3 protein. The table shows about 760,000 distinct CDR3 sequences, with 35% occurring only once. Specimen: blood. The source is a woman aged 40 to 50 with Graves' hyperthyroidism.

This rearrangement joins TRBV29-1 to TRBJ1-1; TRBD1 is a possible D gene (5 bases). This CDR3 has 13 residues. The ends were cut back, 6 bases at V and 0 bases at J, with 11 bases in the middle. The germline CDR1 and CDR2 sequences are SQVTM and ANQGSEA. The CDR3 nucleotides are TGCAGCGTGGCGGCAGGGTTGAACACTGAAGCTTTCTTT. Encoded protein: CSVAAGLNTEAFF.

This sequence joins TRBV29-1 and TRBJ2-7; the match to TRBD2 covers 7 bases. The V gene's germline CDR1 is SQVTM and CDR2 ANQGSEA. The CDR3 has 13 residues. Trimming cost V 7 bases and J 4 bases; bases outside gene matches: 10. CDR3 sequence reads: CSALVGSGYEQYF. CDR3 nucleotide sequence: TGCAGCGCCCTCGTGGGTAGCGGGTACGAGCAGTACTTC.

This clonotype was picked up many times. The CDR3 sequence: CASTSTGRANEKLFF. DNA of the CDR3: TGTGCCAGTACCTCGACAGGGCGAGCCAATGAAAAACTGTTTTTT. The rearrangement joins TRBV19 to TRBJ1-4, with 7 positions matching TRBD1. The CDR3 is made up of 15 amino acids. Germline-derived CDR1 and CDR2 are LNHDA and SQIVND (reference sequence). With V trimmed by 7 bases and J by 5 bases, 10 bases remained unmatched.

Details on this clonotype: A much larger clonotype is one base distant, so this may be a read error. V usage is TRBV19 and J usage is TRBJ1-5; TRBD1 aligns across 9 bases. Germline CDR1 and CDR2: LNHDA and SQIVND (reference sequence). V was clipped by 6 bases and J by 5 bases; unmatched bases: 8. This CDR3 is 15 amino acids long. CDR3: CASSLRDREYQPQHF. The DNA for the CDR3 is TGTGCCAGTAGCCTCCGGGACAGGGAGTATCAGCCCCAGCATTTT.

This clonotype has a count of ten or more. This chain connects TRBV10-3 to TRBJ1-1; D remains ambiguous. The CDR3 has 15 amino acids. Trimming cost V 0 bases and J 0 bases, with 8 bases left between them. The germline V gene encodes CDR1 ENHRY and CDR2 SYGVKD. The CDR3 nucleotides are TGTGCCATCAGTGAGTCGGGTAGGGTGAACACTGAAGCTTTCTTT. Its protein product is CAISESGRVNTEAFF.